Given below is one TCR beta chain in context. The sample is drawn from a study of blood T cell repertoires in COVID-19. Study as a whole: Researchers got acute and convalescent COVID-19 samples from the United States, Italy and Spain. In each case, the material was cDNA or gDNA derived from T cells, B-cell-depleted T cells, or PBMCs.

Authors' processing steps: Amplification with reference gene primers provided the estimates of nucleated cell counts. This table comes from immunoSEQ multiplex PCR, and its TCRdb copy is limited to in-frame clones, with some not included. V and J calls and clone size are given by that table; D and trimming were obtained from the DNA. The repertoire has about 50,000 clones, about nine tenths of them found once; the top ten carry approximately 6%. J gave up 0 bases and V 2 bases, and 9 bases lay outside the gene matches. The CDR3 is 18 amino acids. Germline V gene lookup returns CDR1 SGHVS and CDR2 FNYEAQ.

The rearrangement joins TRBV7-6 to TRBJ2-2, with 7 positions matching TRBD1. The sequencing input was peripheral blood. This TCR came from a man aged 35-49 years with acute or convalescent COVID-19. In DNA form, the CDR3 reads TGTGCCAGCAGCTTAAGGGGAAGGACAGGTCCGAACACCGGGGAGCTGTTTTTT. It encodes CASSLRGRTGPNTGELFF.